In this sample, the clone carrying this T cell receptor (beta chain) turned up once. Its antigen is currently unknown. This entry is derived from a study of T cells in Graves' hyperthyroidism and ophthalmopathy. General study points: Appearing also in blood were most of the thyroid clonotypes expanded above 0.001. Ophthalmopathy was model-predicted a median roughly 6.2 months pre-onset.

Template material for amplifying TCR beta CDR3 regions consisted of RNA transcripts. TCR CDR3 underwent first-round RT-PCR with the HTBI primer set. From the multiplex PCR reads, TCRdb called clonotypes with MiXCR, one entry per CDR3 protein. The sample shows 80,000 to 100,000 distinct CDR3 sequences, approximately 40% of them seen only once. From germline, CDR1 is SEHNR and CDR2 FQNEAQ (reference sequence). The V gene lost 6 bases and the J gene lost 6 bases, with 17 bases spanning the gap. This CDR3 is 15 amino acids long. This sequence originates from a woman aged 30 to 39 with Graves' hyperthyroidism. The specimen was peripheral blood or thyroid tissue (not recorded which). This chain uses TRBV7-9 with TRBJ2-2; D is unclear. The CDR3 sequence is CASSSALSEAGELFF. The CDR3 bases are TGTGCCAGCAGTTCGGCCCTATCAGAGGCCGGGGAGCTGTTTTTT.